The 30 T cell receptor beta chains given below trace back to one sample, sequenced in a study of cytomegalovirus exposure and HLA in healthy donors. The PCR had 60 Vbeta and 13 Jbeta primers. Sequenced by immunoSEQ multiplex PCR; TCRdb stores in-frame clones only, minus some. The sample records around 190,000 clones, roughly 85% being singletons. The sample comprised PBMCs. The receptors originated from a woman aged 40 to 55 in good health and CMV-seronegative.

The chain uses TRBV4-2 and TRBJ1-2; perhaps TRBD1 as D (5 bases). Germline V gene data show CDR1 as LGHNA and CDR2 as YNFKEQ. CDR3 length equals 13 residues. Trimming took 4 bases from V and 6 from J, leaving 12 bases between them. CDR3 residues: CASSPQGADGYTF. DNA of the CDR3: TGTGCCAGCAGCCCCCAGGGCGCGGATGGCTACACCTTC.

The CDR3 loop reads CASSPRGYGYTF. CDR3 nucleotide sequence: TGTGCCAGCAGTCCCAGGGGCTATGGCTACACCTTC. The V gene is TRBV6-1, the J gene TRBJ1-2, with a possible D match to TRBD1 (6 bases). V shed 5 bases and J shed 4 bases, with 8 bases lying between them. The CDR3 is 12 amino acids. Germline V gene data show CDR1 as MNHNS and CDR2 as SASEGT.

CDR3: CASSYARLTGANVLTF. Here the CDR3 DNA reads TGTGCCAGCAGTTATGCCAGGCTGACTGGGGCCAACGTCCTGACTTTC. The V call is TRBV6-5, the J call TRBJ2-6; no firm D call. CDR1 is MNHEY, CDR2 SVGAGI, per germline. The CDR3 is made up of 16 amino acids. V was cut by 3 bases and J by 2 bases, with 11 bases left in between.

The chain links TRBV5-6 to TRBJ1-2; 9 positions match TRBD1. The CDR3 is 15 amino acids. The junction had 7 bases not matched to a gene; V was cut back by 3 bases and J by 4 bases. CDR1 and CDR2 from the germline V gene are SGHDT and YYEEEE. CDR3 region: CASSWDRARGYGYTF. The DNA for the CDR3 is TGTGCCAGCAGCTGGGACAGGGCCCGGGGCTATGGCTACACCTTC.

This sequence joins TRBV19 and TRBJ2-1; D may be TRBD2 (5 bases). Trimming took 8 bases from V and 6 from J, leaving 14 bases between them. This CDR3 contains 13 residues. The germline CDR1 and CDR2 sequences are LNHDA and SQIVND (reference sequence). CDR3 nucleotides: TGTGCCAGTGCCCTTGGGAGTGGCAATGAGCAGTTCTTC. Translated, it gives CASALGSGNEQFF.

The CDR3 is CASSDRDRRGYEKLFF. The DNA of the CDR3 is TGTGCCAGCAGTGACCGGGACAGGAGGGGTTATGAAAAACTGTTTTTT. The chain recombines TRBV6-1 with TRBJ1-4, with 8 nucleotides matching TRBD1. The CDR3 has 16 amino acids. The trim removed 3 bases at V and 6 bases at J, leaving 9 bases unmatched. The germline V gene has CDR1 MNHNS and CDR2 SASEGT.

The CDR3 reads CASSLLRQGRREQYF. CDR3 nucleotides: TGTGCCAGCAGTTTATTACGACAGGGACGAAGGGAGCAGTACTTC. This chain connects TRBV28 to TRBJ2-7; 7 nucleotides match TRBD1. The trim removed 1 base at V and 7 bases at J, leaving 10 bases unmatched. The germline V gene has CDR1 MDHEN and CDR2 SYDVKM. The CDR3 runs 15 residues.

The chain carries TRBV2 and TRBJ1-5; 9 bases are a match to TRBD1. The germline V gene encodes CDR1 SNHLY and CDR2 FYNNEI. This CDR3 is 13 amino acids long. V dropped 5 bases and J dropped 7; count of bases not matched to a gene: 3. Here the CDR3 DNA reads TGTGCCAGCAGTTTGGACAGGGGCCAGCCCCAGCATTTT. Translating it yields CASSLDRGQPQHF.

This sequence joins TRBV7-2 and TRBJ1-2; tentatively, D is TRBD1 (6 bases). This CDR3 has 15 residues. Germline V lookup: CDR1 SGHTA, CDR2 FQGNSA. Trimming left V 5 bases short and J 8 bases short, with 21 bases between. For the CDR3, the DNA is TGTGCCAGCAGCACTTCCTCCGGGACACCGGAAGGCTACACCTTC. Amino acids: CASSTSSGTPEGYTF.

This chain connects TRBV5-1 to TRBJ2-2, with D possibly matching TRBD2 (7 bases). The CDR3 is made up of 14 amino acids. Germline V gene data show CDR1 as SGHRS and CDR2 as YFSETQ. Trimming took off 7 bases at V and 5 bases at J, with 15 bases between the two ends. DNA for the CDR3: TGCGCCAGCCGTTGGACAGCGGGGACCGGGGAGCTGTTTTTT. Protein sequence: CASRWTAGTGELFF.

J is TRBJ2-5 and V is TRBV7-2, with D possibly TRBD1 on 6 matching bases. Germline CDR1 reads SGHTA; CDR2 reads FQGNSA. The V end lost 8 bases, the J end lost 3 bases, and 10 bases lay between the germline ends. The CDR3 totals 12 residues. The CDR3 nucleotides are TGTGCCAGCTCACAGGGAGAAGAGACCCAGTACTTC. It yields the protein CASSQGEETQYF.

The chain couples TRBV5-1 to TRBJ2-6; D is possibly TRBD1 (6 bases). Trimming pared 2 bases from V and 3 bases from J, leaving 9 bases between. CDR3 length equals 15 residues. From germline, CDR1 is SGHRS and CDR2 YFSETQ. CDR3 nucleotides: TGCGCCAGCAGCTTATCAGGGGATGGGGCCAACGTCCTGACTTTC. This codes for CASSLSGDGANVLTF.

The chain has TRBV7-2 and TRBJ2-3; the match to TRBD1 covers 10 bases. J was trimmed by 1 base and V by 5 bases; bases with no gene match: 12. Germline assignment: CDR1 SGHTA and CDR2 FQGNSA. CDR3 length: 18 amino acids. The CDR3 region is CASSPGTGEFHRTDTQYF. The CDR3 coding sequence is TGTGCCAGCAGCCCCGGGACAGGGGAATTTCATCGCACAGATACGCAGTATTTT.

This clone was detected only a few times. This rearrangement joins TRBV11-2 to TRBJ2-3, with 10 bases identical to TRBD2. V lost 5 bases and J lost 5; bases outside the gene matches: 10. The CDR3 contains 16 residues. Germline V gene sequence: CDR1 SGHAT, CDR2 FQNNGV. For the CDR3, the DNA is TGTGCCAGCAGCATCGTACTAGCGGGGCCTGGAGATACGCAGTATTTT. Translating gives CASSIVLAGPGDTQYF. The complete variable domain, with remaining parts taken from reference TRBV11-2 and TRBJ2-3, reads EAGVAQSPRYKIIEKRQSVAFWCNPISGHATLYWYQQILGQGPKLLIQFQNNGVVDDSQLPKDRFSAERLKGVDSTLKIQPAKLEDSAVYLCASSIVLAGPGDTQYFGPGTRLTVL.

The chain links TRBV28 to TRBJ1-2; D remains unclear. V was shortened by 6 bases and J by 12 bases, with 20 bases between the two germline ends. Per the germline V gene, CDR1 is MDHEN and CDR2 is SYDVKM. The CDR3 is 13 amino acids. DNA for the CDR3: TGTGCCAGCAGCCCTGGGCTGAGGCGGGTCGACACCTTC. Protein sequence: CASSPGLRRVDTF.

V and J are TRBV19 and TRBJ1-1, with 8 bases fitting TRBD1. V was clipped by 5 bases and J by 0 bases; unmatched bases: 5. The CDR3 totals 15 residues. CDR1 LNHDA and CDR2 SQIVND come from the germline V gene (reference sequence). CDR3 protein: CASSLRDRMNTEAFF. In DNA form, the CDR3 reads TGTGCCAGTAGTCTTAGGGACAGGATGAACACTGAAGCTTTCTTT.

The chain is built from TRBV5-5 and TRBJ2-1; tentatively, D is TRBD2 (5 bases). Trimming took off 2 bases at V and 5 bases at J, with 14 bases between the two ends. Germline V lookup: CDR1 SGHKS, CDR2 YYEKEE (reference sequence). The CDR3 totals 15 residues. The CDR3 DNA reads as TGTGCCAGCAGCTTATGGGGAGCGCTTAACAATGAGCAGTTCTTC. Its translation is CASSLWGALNNEQFF.

The chain uses TRBV7-9 and TRBJ1-1, with 7 bases identical to TRBD1. The germline V gene has CDR1 SEHNR and CDR2 FQNEAQ (reference sequence). Germline trimming cut 5 bases from V and 7 bases from J; bases unmatched to any gene: 10. The CDR3 has 14 residues. CDR3 amino acids: CASSPAGTANEAFF. The CDR3 region has the DNA TGTGCCAGCAGCCCCGCCGGGACAGCTAATGAAGCTTTCTTT.

In nucleotides, the CDR3 is TGCGCCAGCAGCAAGACTAGCGGGGGACTTCAGGGGGAGACCCAGTACTTC. It specifies CASSKTSGGLQGETQYF. The rearrangement uses TRBV5-1 and TRBJ2-5, with 12 bases identical to TRBD2. Trimming removed 4 bases from V and 5 bases from J; junction bases left unmatched: 12. This CDR3 is 17 amino acids long. The germline V gene has CDR1 SGHRS and CDR2 YFSETQ.

The chain combines TRBV27 with TRBJ2-6, with D possibly being TRBD2 (5 bases). The V gene lost 6 bases and the J gene lost 0 bases, with 21 bases spanning the gap. The CDR3 runs to 19 residues. Germline lookup yields CDR1 MNHEY and CDR2 SMNVEV (reference sequence). CDR3 residues: CASSPSVIRGGSGANVLTF. DNA of the CDR3: TGTGCCAGCAGCCCCTCGGTTATTCGGGGTGGCTCTGGGGCCAACGTCCTGACTTTC.

The V gene is TRBV6-9, the J gene TRBJ1-4; the D is unclear. Germline values: CDR1 MNHGY, CDR2 SVAAGI. V gave up 3 bases and J gave up 8 bases, with 10 bases separating them. This CDR3 contains 13 residues. The CDR3 region is CASSYGTGEKLFF. CDR3 nucleotides: TGTGCCAGCAGTTACGGAACGGGGGAAAAACTGTTTTTT.

This clone was seen a single time. The CDR3 spells CASSPSLVPKAFF. CDR3 DNA sequence: TGCGCCAGCAGCCCCTCCTTAGTCCCTAAAGCTTTCTTT. This chain connects TRBV4-1 to TRBJ1-1; no definite D call. V was trimmed by 4 bases and J by 9 bases, leaving 15 bases between them. CDR3 length: 13 residues. Germline-derived CDR1 and CDR2 are MGHRA and YSYEKL.

The rearrangement links TRBV7-6 to TRBJ2-1; possible D gene TRBD2, 6 bases. Trimming left V 6 bases short and J 4 bases short, with 19 bases between. CDR1 is SGHVS, CDR2 FNYEAQ, per germline. The CDR3 runs to 16 residues. CDR3 amino acids: CASSLLYSGSYNEQFF. The CDR3 DNA follows: TGTGCCAGCAGTCTACTTTATAGCGGTTCGTACAATGAGCAGTTCTTC.

J is TRBJ1-1 and V is TRBV7-9; 9 nucleotides align to TRBD1. CDR3 length: 14 amino acids. Unmatched junction bases numbered 10, after V lost 6 bases and J lost 8 bases. The germline V gene has CDR1 SEHNR and CDR2 FQNEAQ (reference sequence). DNA for the CDR3: TGTGCCAGCAGTCAGGACAGGGGTTTTGGGGAAGCTTTCTTT. Protein product: CASSQDRGFGEAFF.

This sequence joins TRBV2 and TRBJ2-2, with 7 bases lining up with TRBD1. This CDR3 has 14 amino acids. The germline V gene encodes CDR1 SNHLY and CDR2 FYNNEI. Trimming cost V 7 bases and J 4 bases; bases outside gene matches: 6. CDR3 in amino acids: CASNGNRGTGELFF. As DNA, the CDR3 is TGTGCCAGCAACGGAAACAGGGGCACCGGGGAGCTGTTTTTT. The full variable domain, rest sourced from reference TRBV2 and TRBJ2-2, is EPEVTQTPSHQVTQMGQEVILRCVPISNHLYFYWYRQILGQKVEFLVSFYNNEISEKSEIFDDQFSVERPDGSNFTLKIRSTKLEDSAMYFCASNGNRGTGELFFGEGSRLTVL.

The CDR3 is CASSIVAGSFGGYTF. The CDR3 DNA reads as TGTGCCAGTAGTATAGTAGCAGGGTCCTTCGGTGGCTACACCTTC. The V call is TRBV19, the J call TRBJ1-2; D is possibly TRBD1 (5 bases). The CDR3 sequence is 15 residues long. Trimming left V 1 base short and J 7 bases short, with 16 bases between. Per germline, CDR1 LNHDA and CDR2 SQIVND (reference sequence). Filled out from reference TRBV19 and TRBJ1-2, the complete variable domain reads DGGITQSPKYLFRKEGQNVTLSCEQNLNHDAMYWYRQDPGQGLRLIYYSQIVNDFQKGDIAEGYSVSREKKESFPLTVTSAQKNPTAFYLCASSIVAGSFGGYTFGSGTRLTVV.

V is TRBV28 and J is TRBJ2-1; 8 nucleotides agree with TRBD2. Germline CDR1 reads MDHEN; CDR2 reads SYDVKM. The CDR3 is 18 amino acids. V shed 4 bases and J 3 bases; nucleotides not matched to a gene: 14. The CDR3 bases are TGTGCCAGCAGTTCCCCGGGACTAGTGCTGGGGGACTACAATGAGCAGTTCTTC. This gives the protein CASSSPGLVLGDYNEQFF. The full variable domain, completed using reference TRBV28 and TRBJ2-1, is DVKVTQSSRYLVKRTGEKVFLECVQDMDHENMFWYRQDPGLGLRLIYFSYDVKMKEKGDIPEGYSVSREKKERFSLILESASTNQTSMYLCASSSPGLVLGDYNEQFFGPGTRLTVL.

V is TRBV7-9 and J is TRBJ2-2; TRBD1 matches at 8 bases. The CDR3 extends over 12 amino acids. V shed 10 bases, J shed 7 bases, and the junction held 5 bases outside the gene matches. Germline V CDR1 and CDR2: SEHNR, FQNEAQ (reference sequence). Here the CDR3 reads CAKSGGFGELFF. The CDR3 DNA reads TGTGCCAAATCAGGGGGCTTCGGGGAGCTGTTTTTT.

The chain joins TRBV18 to TRBJ1-5; TRBD1 matches at 9 bases. Germline CDR1 and CDR2: KGHSH and LQKENI. J was trimmed by 0 bases and V by 3 bases; bases with no gene match: 12. This CDR3 is built from 19 residues. The DNA of the CDR3 is TGTGCCAGCTCACCTCCTCCGGGACAGGGTCTCTATAGCAATCAGCCCCAGCATTTT. Translation: CASSPPPGQGLYSNQPQHF.

This clone was seen a handful of times. The chain's CDR3 is CSVGAGGFYEAFF. The CDR3 bases are TGCAGCGTTGGAGCAGGGGGATTCTATGAAGCTTTCTTT. The chain links TRBV29-1 to TRBJ1-1; the match to TRBD1 covers 7 bases. This CDR3 is 13 amino acids long. Per germline, CDR1 SQVTM and CDR2 ANQGSEA. V lost 4 bases, J lost 7 bases, and 9 bases stayed unmatched.